The 6 T cell receptor beta chains given below trace back to one sample, sequenced in a study of shared clonotypes between healthy human individuals. Libraries were prepared by immunoSEQ multiplex PCR; TCRdb keeps only in-frame clonotypes and omits some of them. The sample has roughly 650,000 clones, approximately 97% seen once; the top ten hold roughly 0.055%. Input material: naive CD4+ T cells sorted from blood. As for subset: CD45RA+ positively selected. The receptor set was obtained from a young woman in good health.

The chain employs TRBV28 and TRBJ2-1; D not resolved. Germline V gene lookup returns CDR1 MDHEN and CDR2 SYDVKM. The CDR3 consists of 14 residues. The V gene lost 7 bases and the J gene lost 0 bases, with 10 bases spanning the gap. CDR3 DNA sequence: TGTGCCAGCAAATTACCAAACTCCTACAATGAGCAGTTCTTC. Translating it yields CASKLPNSYNEQFF. Full variable domain (rest looked up from reference TRBV28 and TRBJ2-1): DVKVTQSSRYLVKRTGEKVFLECVQDMDHENMFWYRQDPGLGLRLIYFSYDVKMKEKGDIPEGYSVSREKKERFSLILESASTNQTSMYLCASKLPNSYNEQFFGPGTRLTVL.

The rearrangement uses TRBV2 and TRBJ1-5, with a weak D call TRBD1 (6 bases). Germline V gives CDR1 SNHLY, CDR2 FYNNEI. The CDR3 contains 15 residues. The ends were cut back, 4 bases at V and 4 bases at J, with 14 bases in the middle. The chain's CDR3 is CASSGDRRGNQPQHF. As DNA, the CDR3 is TGTGCCAGCAGTGGCGACAGGAGGGGGAATCAGCCCCAGCATTTT.

The rearrangement uses TRBV11-2 and TRBJ2-7; D unresolved. This CDR3 region has 15 residues. CDR1 is SGHAT, CDR2 FQNNGV, per germline. Between the trimmed V and J ends, which lost 5 bases and 0 bases, there was a span of 14 bases. The CDR3 sequence is CASSGRAVSSYEQYF. The CDR3 bases are TGTGCCAGCAGCGGTAGGGCGGTAAGCTCCTACGAGCAGTACTTC.

The rearrangement uses TRBV28 and TRBJ2-7; D is uncertain. Trimming pared 8 bases from V and 0 bases from J, leaving 8 bases between. The CDR3 is 12 residues long. The germline CDR1 and CDR2 sequences are MDHEN and SYDVKM. CDR3 bases: TGTGCCAGCTCTCCGCACTCCTACGAGCAGTACTTC. Amino acid sequence: CASSPHSYEQYF.

CDR3 sequence (DNA): TGTGCCAGCAGCCCAGAGGTCGGGGTGCAAGAGACCCAGTACTTC. Its protein product is CASSPEVGVQETQYF. The chain has TRBV11-2 and TRBJ2-5; D perhaps matches TRBD2 (5 bases). Trimming removed 5 bases at V and 2 bases at J, with 15 bases between. Germline V lookup: CDR1 SGHAT, CDR2 FQNNGV. The CDR3 is 15 amino acids.

This clone was picked up one time. The rearrangement joins TRBV7-3 to TRBJ2-1; TRBD1 might be the D (5 bases). V was pared by 5 bases and J by 9 bases, with 20 bases between. This CDR3 contains 15 residues. In germline, CDR1 is SGHTA, CDR2 FQGTGA. For the CDR3, the DNA is TGTGCCAGCAGCAAACAGGTGCTCCAGGTCGGTGAGCAGTTCTTC. It yields the protein CASSKQVLQVGEQFF.